These T cell receptor beta chains were read from a single sample in a study of shared clonotypes between healthy human individuals. Sequenced by immunoSEQ multiplex PCR; TCRdb stores in-frame clones only, minus some. Of roughly 1,100,000 clones in the sample, about 77% were seen once. The sequenced material came from memory CD4+ T cells sorted from blood. Receptors originate from a man younger than 35 in good health. The CDR3 runs from the conserved cysteine through the conserved F or W. The D gene is left open where the match is weak. The size entry is marked missing in some rows and otherwise reads once, few, many or a size class.

size	D	V	J	CDR3	DNA
NA	NA	TRBV6-5	TRBJ2-7	CASSLERRYEQYF	TGTGCCAGCAGTTTGGAAAGGCGGTACGAGCAGTACTTC
NA	NA	TRBV5-4	TRBJ1-2	CASSRDLYGYTF	TGTGCCAGCAGCCGAGACCTGTATGGCTACACCTTC
many	TRBD1	TRBV19	TRBJ2-1	CASSSQTRDRGAEASYNEQFF	TGTGCCAGTAGCTCTCAAACTCGGGACAGGGGCGCTGAGGCGTCCTACAATGAGCAGTTCTTC
NA	NA	TRBV30	TRBJ2-1	CAWSPDGFSYNEQFF	TGTGCCTGGAGCCCGGACGGGTTCTCCTACAATGAGCAGTTCTTC
NA	TRBD1	TRBV6-5	TRBJ1-2	CASSYNGQGAGGYTF	TGTGCCAGCAGTTACAACGGACAGGGGGCAGGGGGCTACACCTTC
NA	TRBD1	TRBV6-6	TRBJ1-3	CASSFDRGSPGNTIYF	TGTGCCAGCAGTTTCGACAGGGGTAGTCCTGGAAACACCATATATTTT
NA	TRBD2	TRBV5-1	TRBJ2-3	CASSYQRGATDTQYF	TGCGCCAGCAGCTACCAGCGGGGGGCCACAGATACGCAGTATTTT
NA	NA	TRBV5-1	TRBJ2-5	CASSPSLRGSQETQYF	TGCGCCAGCAGCCCCTCCCTCAGGGGATCCCAAGAGACCCAGTACTTC
once	NA	TRBV18	TRBJ1-5	CASSPTRSNQPQHF	TGTGCCAGCTCACCAACACGAAGCAATCAGCCCCAGCATTTT
NA	TRBD1	TRBV5-1	TRBJ1-2	CASSPQTGGGYGYTF	TGCGCCAGCAGCCCACAGACAGGGGGAGGGTATGGCTACACCTTC
NA	NA	TRBV6-5	TRBJ1-3	CASRFRHGNTIYF	TGTGCCAGCAGGTTCAGGCACGGAAACACCATATATTTT
NA	NA	TRBV5-4	TRBJ2-2	CASRKTGLNTGELFF	TGTGCCAGCAGGAAAACAGGGCTCAACACCGGGGAGCTGTTTTTT